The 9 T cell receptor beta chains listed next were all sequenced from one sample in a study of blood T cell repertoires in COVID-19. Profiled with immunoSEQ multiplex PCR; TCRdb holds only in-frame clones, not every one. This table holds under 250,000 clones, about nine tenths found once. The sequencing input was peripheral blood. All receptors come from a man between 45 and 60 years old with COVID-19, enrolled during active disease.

CDR3 coding DNA: TGTGCCAGCAGCCAAGCCCGGGGGAACACCGGGGAGCTGTTTTTT. It translates to CASSQARGNTGELFF. This chain links TRBV3-1 (or the pseudogene TRBV3-2) with TRBJ2-2; weak D call: TRBD2 (5 bases). The CDR3 extends over 15 amino acids. V was trimmed by 1 base and J by 1 base, leaving 7 bases between them. Germline V gene lookup returns CDR1 LGHDT and CDR2 YNNKEL (reference sequence).

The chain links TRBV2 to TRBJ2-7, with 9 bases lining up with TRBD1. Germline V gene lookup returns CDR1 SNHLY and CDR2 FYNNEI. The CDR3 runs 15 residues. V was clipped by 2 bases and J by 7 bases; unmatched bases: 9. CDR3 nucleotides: TGTGCCAGCAGTGAATTGGGACAGGGAATGGAAGAGCAGTACTTC. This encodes CASSELGQGMEEQYF.

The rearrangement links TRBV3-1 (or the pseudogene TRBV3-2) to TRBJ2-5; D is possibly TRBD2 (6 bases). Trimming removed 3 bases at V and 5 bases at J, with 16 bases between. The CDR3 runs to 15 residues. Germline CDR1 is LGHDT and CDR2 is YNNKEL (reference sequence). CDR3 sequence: CASSHPPGSGETQYF. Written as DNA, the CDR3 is TGTGCCAGCAGCCATCCCCCCGGGAGTGGCGAGACCCAGTACTTC.

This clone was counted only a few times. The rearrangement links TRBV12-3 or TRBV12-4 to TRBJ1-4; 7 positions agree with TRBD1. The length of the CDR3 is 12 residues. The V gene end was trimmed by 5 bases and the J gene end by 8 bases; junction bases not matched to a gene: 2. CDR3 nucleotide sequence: TGTGCCAGCAGTCAACAGGGGGAAAAACTGTTTTTT. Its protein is CASSQQGEKLFF.

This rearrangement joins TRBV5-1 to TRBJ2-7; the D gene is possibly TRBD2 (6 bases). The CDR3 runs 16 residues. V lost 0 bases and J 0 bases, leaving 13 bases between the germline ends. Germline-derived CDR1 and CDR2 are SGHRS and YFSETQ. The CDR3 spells CASSLDGGAASYEQYF. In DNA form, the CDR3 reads TGCGCCAGCAGCTTGGATGGAGGGGCCGCCTCCTACGAGCAGTACTTC.

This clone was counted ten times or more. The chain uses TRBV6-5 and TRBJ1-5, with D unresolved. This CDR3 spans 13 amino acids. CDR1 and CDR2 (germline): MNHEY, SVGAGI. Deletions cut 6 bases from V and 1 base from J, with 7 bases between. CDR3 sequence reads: CASSLMSNQPQHF. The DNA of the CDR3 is TGTGCCAGCAGCCTAATGAGCAATCAGCCCCAGCATTTT.

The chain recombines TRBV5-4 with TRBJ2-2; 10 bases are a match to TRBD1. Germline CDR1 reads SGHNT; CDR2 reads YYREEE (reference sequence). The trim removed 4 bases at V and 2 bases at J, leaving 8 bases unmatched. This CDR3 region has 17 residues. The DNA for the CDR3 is TGTGCCAGCAGCCCCGCCGGGACAGGGGTAAACACCGGGGAGCTGTTTTTT. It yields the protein CASSPAGTGVNTGELFF.

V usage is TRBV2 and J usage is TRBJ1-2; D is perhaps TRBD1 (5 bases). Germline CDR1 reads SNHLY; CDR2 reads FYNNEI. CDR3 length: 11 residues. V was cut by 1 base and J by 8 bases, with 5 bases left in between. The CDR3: CASSEEGGYTF. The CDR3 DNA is TGTGCCAGCAGTGAAGAGGGGGGCTACACCTTC.

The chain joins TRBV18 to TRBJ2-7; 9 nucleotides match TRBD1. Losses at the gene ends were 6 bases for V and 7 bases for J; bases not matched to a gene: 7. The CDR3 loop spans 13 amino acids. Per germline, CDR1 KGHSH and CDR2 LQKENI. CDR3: CASSNRDRDEQYF. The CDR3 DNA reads TGTGCCAGCTCCAACCGGGACAGGGATGAGCAGTACTTC.